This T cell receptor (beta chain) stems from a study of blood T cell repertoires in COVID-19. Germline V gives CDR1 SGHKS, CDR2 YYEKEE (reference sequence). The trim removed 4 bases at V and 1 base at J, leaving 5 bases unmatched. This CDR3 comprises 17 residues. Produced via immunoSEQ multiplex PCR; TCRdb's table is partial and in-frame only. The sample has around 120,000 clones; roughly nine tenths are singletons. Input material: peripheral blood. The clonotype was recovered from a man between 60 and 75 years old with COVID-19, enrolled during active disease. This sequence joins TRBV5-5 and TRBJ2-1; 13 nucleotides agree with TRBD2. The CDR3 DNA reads TGTGCCAGCAGCCCTGGGACTAGCGGGGCGTCCTACAATGAGCAGTTCTTC. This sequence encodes CASSPGTSGASYNEQFF.